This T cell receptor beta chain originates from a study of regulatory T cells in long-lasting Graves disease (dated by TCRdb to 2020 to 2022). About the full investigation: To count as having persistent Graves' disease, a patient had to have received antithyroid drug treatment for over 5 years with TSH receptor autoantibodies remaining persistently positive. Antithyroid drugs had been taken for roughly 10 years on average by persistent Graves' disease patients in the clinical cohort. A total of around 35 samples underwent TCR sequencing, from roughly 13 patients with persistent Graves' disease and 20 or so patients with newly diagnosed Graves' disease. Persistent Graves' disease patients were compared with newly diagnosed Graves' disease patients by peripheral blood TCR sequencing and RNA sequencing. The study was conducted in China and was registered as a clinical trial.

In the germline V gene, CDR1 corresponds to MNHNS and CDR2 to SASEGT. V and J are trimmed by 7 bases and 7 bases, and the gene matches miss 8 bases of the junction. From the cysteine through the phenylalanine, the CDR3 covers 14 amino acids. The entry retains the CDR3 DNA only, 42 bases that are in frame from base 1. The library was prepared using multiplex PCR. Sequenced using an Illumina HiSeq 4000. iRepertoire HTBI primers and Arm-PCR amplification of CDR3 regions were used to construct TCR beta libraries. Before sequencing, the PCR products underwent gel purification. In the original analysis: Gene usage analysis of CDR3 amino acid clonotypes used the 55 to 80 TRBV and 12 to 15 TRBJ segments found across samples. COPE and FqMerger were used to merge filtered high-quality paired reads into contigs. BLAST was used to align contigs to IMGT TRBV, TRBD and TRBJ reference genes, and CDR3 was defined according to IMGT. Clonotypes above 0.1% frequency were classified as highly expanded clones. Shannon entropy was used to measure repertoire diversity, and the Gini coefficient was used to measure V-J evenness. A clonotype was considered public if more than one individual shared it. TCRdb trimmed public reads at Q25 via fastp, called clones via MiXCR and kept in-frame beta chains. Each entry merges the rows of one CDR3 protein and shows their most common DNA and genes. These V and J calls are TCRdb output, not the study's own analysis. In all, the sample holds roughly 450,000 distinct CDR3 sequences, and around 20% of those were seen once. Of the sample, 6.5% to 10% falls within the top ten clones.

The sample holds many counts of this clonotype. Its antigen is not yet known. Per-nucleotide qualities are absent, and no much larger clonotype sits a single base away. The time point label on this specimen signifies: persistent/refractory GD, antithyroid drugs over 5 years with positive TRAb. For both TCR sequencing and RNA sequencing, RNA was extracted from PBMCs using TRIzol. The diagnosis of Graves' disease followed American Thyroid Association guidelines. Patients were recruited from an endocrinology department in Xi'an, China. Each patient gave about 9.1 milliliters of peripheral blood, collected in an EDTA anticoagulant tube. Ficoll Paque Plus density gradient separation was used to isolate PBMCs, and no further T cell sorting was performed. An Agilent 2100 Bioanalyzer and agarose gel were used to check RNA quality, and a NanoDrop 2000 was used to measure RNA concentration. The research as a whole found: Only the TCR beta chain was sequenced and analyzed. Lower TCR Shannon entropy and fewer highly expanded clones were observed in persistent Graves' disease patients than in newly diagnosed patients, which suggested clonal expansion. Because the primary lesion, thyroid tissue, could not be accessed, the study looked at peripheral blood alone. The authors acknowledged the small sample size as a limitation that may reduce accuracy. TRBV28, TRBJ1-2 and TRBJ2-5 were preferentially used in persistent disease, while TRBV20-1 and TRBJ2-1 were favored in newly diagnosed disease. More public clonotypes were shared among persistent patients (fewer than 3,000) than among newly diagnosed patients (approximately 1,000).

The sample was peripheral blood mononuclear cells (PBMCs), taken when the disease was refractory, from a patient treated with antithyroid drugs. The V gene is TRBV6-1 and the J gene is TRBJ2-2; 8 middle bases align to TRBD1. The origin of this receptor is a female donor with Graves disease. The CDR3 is CASISRTGIGELFF. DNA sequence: TGTGCCAGCATCTCCCGGACAGGGATCGGGGAGCTGTTTTTT.